Presented here are 7 T cell receptor beta chains from one specimen sequenced in a study of blood T cells in healthy people across ages. Next came a second PCR, run for roughly 6 to 11 cycles, which used a sample-barcoded 5' primer along with a J-beta primer mix. One entry per CDR3 protein, called by TCRdb with MiXCR from the 5' RACE reads. The table includes some 1,500,000 distinct CDR3 sequences, approximately 43% detected once. Sequenced sample: blood. The receptors stem from a woman younger than 35 in good health.

The rearrangement joins TRBV7-6 to TRBJ2-5; TRBD2 agrees at 8 bases. V lost 5 bases to trimming and J lost 11 bases; unmatched junction nucleotides: 19. The CDR3 totals 16 residues. Germline CDR1 is SGHVS and CDR2 is FNYEAQ. The CDR3: CASSLQTSVGFNEQYF. The CDR3 DNA sequence: TGTGCCAGCAGCCTACAGACTAGCGTGGGGTTTAATGAGCAGTACTTC. The full variable domain, its missing parts supplied by reference TRBV7-6 and TRBJ2-5, is GAGVSQSPRYKVTKRGQDVALRCDPISGHVSLYWYRQALGQGPEFLTYFNYEAQQDKSGLPNDRFSAERPEGSISTLTIQRTEQRDSAMYRCASSLQTSVGFNEQYFGPGTRLLVL.

V usage is TRBV4-2 and J usage is TRBJ2-5; 10 nucleotides match TRBD2. From germline, CDR1 is LGHNA and CDR2 YNFKEQ. V trimming: 4 bases; J trimming: 1 base; junction bases outside the gene matches: 3. CDR3 length equals 15 residues. CDR3 coding DNA: TGTGCCAGCAGCCGAGAGCGGGGGGGCCAAGAGACCCAGTACTTC. The encoded protein is CASSRERGGQETQYF.

This clonotype was detected only a few times. The chain links TRBV12-3 or TRBV12-4 to TRBJ1-5, with D uncertain. V was cut by 3 bases and J by 3 bases, with 24 bases left in between. The length of the CDR3 is 19 residues. The CDR3 spells CASSFIGSVLSRSNQPQHF. The CDR3, as DNA: TGTGCCAGCAGTTTTATCGGGTCGGTCTTGAGTAGGTCCAATCAGCCCCAGCATTTT.

The chain employs TRBV19 and TRBJ2-1; no clear D gene. This CDR3 comprises 13 residues. Trimming cost V 3 bases and J 5 bases, with 8 bases left between them. The germline V gene encodes CDR1 LNHDA and CDR2 SQIVND (reference sequence). The CDR3 DNA follows: TGTGCCAGTAGTATTTTAACTGACAATGAGCAGTTCTTC. Its protein product is CASSILTDNEQFF.

This clonotype has just a few counts. The chain couples TRBV5-6 to TRBJ1-6; D is unresolved. The V end was cut by 2 bases, the J end by 5 bases, with 8 bases between. There are 14 residues in the CDR3. CDR1 is SGHDT and CDR2 is YYEEEE in the germline V gene. CDR3 amino acids: CASSFGPNNSPLHF. The CDR3 DNA sequence: TGTGCCAGCAGCTTCGGTCCAAATAATTCACCCCTCCACTTT. The full variable domain, in which reference TRBV5-6 and TRBJ1-6 provide the parts outside the CDR3, is DAGVTQSPTHLIKTRGQQVTLRCSPKSGHDTVSWYQQALGQGPQFIFQYYEEEERQRGNFPDRFSGHQFPNYSSELNVNALLLGDSALYLCASSFGPNNSPLHFGNGTRLTVT.

This sequence joins TRBV30 and TRBJ1-1; possibly TRBD1 for D (6 bases). Germline V gene lookup returns CDR1 GTSNPN and CDR2 SVGIG (reference sequence). Trimming removed 3 bases at V and 4 bases at J, with 15 bases between. The CDR3 sequence is 14 residues long. CDR3 sequence: CAWRPQGIGTEAFF. For the CDR3, the DNA is TGTGCCTGGAGGCCACAGGGAATCGGCACTGAAGCTTTCTTT.

The chain employs TRBV10-3 and TRBJ2-1; D gene unclear. Trimming took off 3 bases at V and 9 bases at J, with 6 bases between the two ends. Germline CDR1 ENHRY, CDR2 SYGVKD. The CDR3 contains 11 residues. CDR3 protein: CAISEQSEQFF. The CDR3 nucleotides are TGTGCCATCAGTGAACAGAGTGAGCAGTTCTTC.